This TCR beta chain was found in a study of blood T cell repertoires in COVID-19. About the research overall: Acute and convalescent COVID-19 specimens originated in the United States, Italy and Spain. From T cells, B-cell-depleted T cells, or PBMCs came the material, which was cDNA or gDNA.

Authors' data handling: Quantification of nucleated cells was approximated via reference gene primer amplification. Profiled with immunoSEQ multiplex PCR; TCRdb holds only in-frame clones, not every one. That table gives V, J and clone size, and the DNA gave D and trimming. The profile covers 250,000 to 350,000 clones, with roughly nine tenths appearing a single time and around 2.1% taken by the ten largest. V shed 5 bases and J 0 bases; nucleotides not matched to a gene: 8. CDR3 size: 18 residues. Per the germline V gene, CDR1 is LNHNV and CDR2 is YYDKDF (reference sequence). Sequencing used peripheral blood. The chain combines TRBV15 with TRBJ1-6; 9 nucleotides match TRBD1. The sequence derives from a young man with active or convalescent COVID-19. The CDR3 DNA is TGTGCCACCAGCGGGGACAGGGATCGGGGCTCCTATAATTCACCCCTCCACTTT. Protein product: CATSGDRDRGSYNSPLHF.